This record looks at one T cell receptor (beta chain) sequence and its context. Antigen: not known. This record comes from a study of cytomegalovirus exposure and HLA in healthy donors. PCR amplification relied on 60 Vbeta primers (plus 13 Jbeta primers). The data were produced by immunoSEQ multiplex PCR, yet TCRdb's version contains in-frame clones alone and is incomplete. The sample lists approximately 90,000 clones, roughly 79% seen once, with about 1.4% in the top ten. Overall study findings and caveats: Among TCR beta chains, those listed as cytomegalovirus-associated numbered about 150. An Asian-associated ancestry cluster reportedly showed fewer N-insertions than the roughly 700-donor mean in a later analysis. The likely origin of a cluster of highly shared sequence variants was a sequencing artifact.

The CDR3 contains 14 residues. The J segment lost 3 bases and the V segment lost 5 bases, leaving 4 bases of the junction unmatched. Per germline, CDR1 GTSNPN and CDR2 SVGIG (reference sequence). Material for sequencing was PBMCs. This TCR derives from a male donor in good health and CMV-seronegative. This chain uses TRBV30 with TRBJ1-4, with 9 bases lining up with TRBD1. CDR3 in DNA: TGTGCCTGGGATCGGACAGGGGCTAATGAAAAACTGTTTTTT. Amino acids: CAWDRTGANEKLFF.